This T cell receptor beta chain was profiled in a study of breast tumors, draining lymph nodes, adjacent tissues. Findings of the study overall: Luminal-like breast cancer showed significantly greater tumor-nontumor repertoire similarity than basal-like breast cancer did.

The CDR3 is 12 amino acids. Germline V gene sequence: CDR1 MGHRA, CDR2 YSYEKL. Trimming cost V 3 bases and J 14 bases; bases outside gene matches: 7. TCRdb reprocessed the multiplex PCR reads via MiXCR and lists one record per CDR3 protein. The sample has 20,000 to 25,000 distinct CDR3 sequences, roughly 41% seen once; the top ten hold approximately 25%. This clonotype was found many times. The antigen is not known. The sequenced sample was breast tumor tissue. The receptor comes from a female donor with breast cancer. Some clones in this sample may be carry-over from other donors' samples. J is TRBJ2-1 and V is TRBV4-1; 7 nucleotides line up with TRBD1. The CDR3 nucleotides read TGCGCCAGCAGCCAGGGACAGCTGGGGGAGTTCTTC. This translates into CASSQGQLGEFF.